The sequence of this TCR beta chain was determined in a study of T cells in Graves' hyperthyroidism and ophthalmopathy (dated by TCRdb to 2018 to 2020). About the investigation overall: Peripheral blood was sampled at the time of initial diagnosis, prior to any treatment. To identify TCR V-J signatures that set the groups apart, the researchers used a discovery cohort of 100 patients, made up of roughly 45 with Graves' ophthalmopathy and 55 to 65 with stable Graves' hyperthyroidism. Prospective prediction of ophthalmopathy was tested in an independent validation cohort of approximately 19 hyperthyroidism patients and approximately 17 patients who later progressed to ophthalmopathy. The roughly 94 discovery patients were randomly divided into training and test sets at a 7:3 ratio. Thyroid tissue and blood T-cell repertoires from roughly 6 Graves' hyperthyroidism patients were also compared in the study. Following sampling, methimazole starting at 30 mg daily was given to hyperthyroidism patients, and high-dose intravenous methylprednisolone was given to ophthalmopathy patients. TCR Vbeta CDR3 sequencing of 135 peripheral blood samples (roughly 41 ophthalmopathy, 75 hyperthyroidism and roughly 17 progressor patients) is reported in the paper.

Graves' hyperthyroidism was defined as stable when no progression to ophthalmopathy occurred over 18 months of follow-up. Hyperthyroidism patients were newly diagnosed, had a disease duration of under 2 months, and were aged 18 to 65 years. Exclusion was applied to patients with uncontrolled infections, other autoimmune diseases, pregnancy or lactation. Diagnoses were based on clinical symptoms, serum thyroxine and TRAb, thyroid ultrasound and orbital computed tomography. PBMCs were separated from about 10 ml of fresh peripheral blood using Ficoll-Paque density gradient centrifugation. Total RNA was extracted with Trizol reagent, and quality was checked on an Agilent 2100 Bioanalyzer. Amplification of TCR beta CDR3 regions was carried out from RNA transcripts. A first-round RT-PCR of the TCR CDR3 used the HTBI primer set with the Qiagen OneStep RT-PCR kit. A second multiplex PCR round built the libraries, followed by size selection and purification. Sequencing of the libraries was done on an Illumina HiSeq2000 using paired-end 100 bp reads. In the authors' own workflow: Raw data were processed with SOAPnuke, discarding reads with adapters, uncalled bases, mean Phred below 15, or no exact constant-primer or identifier match. High-quality paired reads were merged using COPE v1.2.5, and each unique nucleotide sequence was defined as a clonotype. Clonotypes were aligned to IMGT TRBV, TRBD and TRBJ reference segments using MiTCR v1.1. The analysis included only V-J combinations with a frequency above 0.0001, which together covered 99.2% of the repertoires. A TCS score was defined as the ratio between F50 (clonal expansion) and ExV (chaos), using BLOSUM62-based TCRdist between CDR3 peptides within each V-J. Welch's t-statistics and random forest reduced around 520 V-J features to some 14, which were used in a naive Bayes classifier (R e1071). TCRdb's own reprocessing of the public reads used fastp at Q25 and MiXCR and kept productive beta chains. Entries are consolidated by CDR3 protein sequence, retaining the most common genes and DNA. TCRdb's processing, not the authors', yielded these V and J calls. In this sample the table shows some 560,000 distinct CDR3 sequences, 12% to 15% of which occur a single time. The top ten constitute around 14% of the sample.

Study-level results and caveats: In validation, the model predicted progression to ophthalmopathy a median of about 5.9 months before onset, with approximately 70% sensitivity and about 72% specificity. Most expanded thyroid clonotypes (frequency above 0.001) were also detected in blood, suggesting blood repertoires may reflect thyroid immune responses. A model built on a 13 V-J signature distinguished ophthalmopathy from stable hyperthyroidism, reaching about 88% sensitivity and 81.08% specificity in cross-validation and 80%/75% in testing. Sample size was not statistically predetermined, and investigators were not blinded to group allocation.

This clonotype occurred many times. No antigen is known for it. Base qualities are not recorded, but no much larger clone differs from it by a single base. The sample was blood. The clonotype comes from a woman in her forties with Graves' hyperthyroidism.

The CDR3 protein sequence reads: CSAMSPASGRTDTQYF. The nucleotide sequence is given as TGCAGTGCTATGTCCCCGGCTAGCGGGAGAACAGATACGCAGTATTTT. Recombination connected TRBV20-1 to TRBJ2-3; the junction holds 10 bases that match TRBD2. There are 16 amino acids in the CDR3, from cysteine to phenylalanine inclusive. Only the CDR3 DNA is retained, 48 bases long and in frame from the first base. Trimming accounts for 4 bases at V and 3 bases at J, while the number of junction bases matched to no gene is 10. Reading the germline V gene (reference sequence) gives CDR1 DFQATT and CDR2 SNEGSKA.